One T cell receptor beta chain is described in this entry. The record originates from a study of patients and donors after allogeneic stem cell transplantation. The length of the CDR3 is 13 residues. CDR1 is KGHDR and CDR2 is SFDVKD in the germline V gene. V was cut by 2 bases and J by 7 bases, with 10 bases left in between. Using its own MiXCR run on the RT-PCR reads, TCRdb lists one record per CDR3 protein. The table lists about a million distinct CDR3 sequences, under 20% of them singletons. This clonotype was obtained from a human donor who was either an allogeneic HSCT recipient or a stem cell or donor lymphocyte infusion donor (not recorded which). It is not recorded whose cells these are; they may come from a transplant donor. Sequencing was performed on blood, either unsorted or a sorted T cell fraction (not recorded which). J is TRBJ1-2 and V is TRBV24-1, with a possible D match to TRBD1 (5 bases). The CDR3 sequence: CATSDSMGGGYTF. CDR3 nucleotide sequence: TGTGCCACCAGTGATTCGATGGGGGGTGGCTACACCTTC.